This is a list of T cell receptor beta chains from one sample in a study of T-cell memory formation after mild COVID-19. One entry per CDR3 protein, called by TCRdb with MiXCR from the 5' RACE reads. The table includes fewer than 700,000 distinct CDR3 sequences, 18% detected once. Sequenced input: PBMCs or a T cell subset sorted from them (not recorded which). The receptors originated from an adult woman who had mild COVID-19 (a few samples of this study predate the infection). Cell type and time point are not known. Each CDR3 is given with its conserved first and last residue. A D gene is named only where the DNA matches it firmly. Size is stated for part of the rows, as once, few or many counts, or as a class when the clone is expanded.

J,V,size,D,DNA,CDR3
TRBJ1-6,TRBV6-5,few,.,TGTGCCAGCAGTTACTCGCGACAGAGGACCTATAATTCACCCCTCCACTTT,CASSYSRQRTYNSPLHF
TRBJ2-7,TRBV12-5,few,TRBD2,TGTGCTAGTTGTTCCGGGGGGTGGAGCGAGCAGTACTTC,CASCSGGWSEQYF
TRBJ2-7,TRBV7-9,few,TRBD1,TGTGCCAGCAGCTTAGCGGCCAGGGGGAACGAGCAGTACTTC,CASSLAARGNEQYF
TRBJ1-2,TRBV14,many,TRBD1,TGTGCCAGCAGCCAAGATGTGAGACAGGGGTCCTATGGCTACACCTTC,CASSQDVRQGSYGYTF
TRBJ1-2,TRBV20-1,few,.,TGCAGTGCTAGAGATGCTAGCCCCGTACAGGTCTATGGCTACACCTTC,CSARDASPVQVYGYTF
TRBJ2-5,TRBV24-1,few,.,TGTGCCACCAGTGACTCAGCCGACAGAGCTCAAGAGACCCAGTACTTC,CATSDSADRAQETQYF
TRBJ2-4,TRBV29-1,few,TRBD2,TGCAGCGTAGGACTAGCGGGGGGAATAGCCAAAAACATTCAGTACTTC,CSVGLAGGIAKNIQYF
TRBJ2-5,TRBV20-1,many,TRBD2,TGCAGTGCCAAAACTAGCGGGAGAGGGGAGACCCAGTACTTC,CSAKTSGRGETQYF
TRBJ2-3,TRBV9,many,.,TGTGCCAGCAGGGGTGGGGCAGATACGCAGTATTTT,CASRGGADTQYF
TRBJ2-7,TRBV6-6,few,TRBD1,TGTGCCAGCAGTTATTGGGACAGCAATACCTACGAGCAGTACTTC,CASSYWDSNTYEQYF
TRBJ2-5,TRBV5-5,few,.,TGTGCCAGCAGCTTGTCCATTGAAGAGACCCAGTACTTC,CASSLSIEETQYF
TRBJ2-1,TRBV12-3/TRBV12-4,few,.,TGTGCCAGCAGTTTGGAAGCATTGAATGAGCAGTTCTTC,CASSLEALNEQFF
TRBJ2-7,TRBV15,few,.,TGTGCCACCAGCAGAATCTCATCAAAAACCTCCTACGAGCAGTACTTC,CATSRISSKTSYEQYF
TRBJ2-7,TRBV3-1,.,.,TGTGCCAGCAGCCAAGATATGGCAAACGAGCAGTACTTC,CASSQDMANEQYF
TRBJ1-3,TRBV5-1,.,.,TGCGCCAGCAGCTGGGGGTCAAGAACGGGAAACACCATATATTTT,CASSWGSRTGNTIYF
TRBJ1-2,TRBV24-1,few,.,TGTGCCACCAGTGGAGGGACCGATAACTATGGCTACACCTTC,CATSGGTDNYGYTF
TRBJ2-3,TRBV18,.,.,TGTGCCAGCTCACCACTGGGAGCCGGGGCCCGGGTAGATACGCAGTATTTT,CASSPLGAGARVDTQYF
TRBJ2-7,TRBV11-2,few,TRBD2,TGTGCCAGCAGCTTAGTGACTAGCGGGCCCGCCTACGAGCAGTACTTC,CASSLVTSGPAYEQYF
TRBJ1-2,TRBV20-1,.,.,TGCAGTGCTAGCTTAGGGGGGCGCAGGTTTGGCTACACCTTC,CSASLGGRRFGYTF
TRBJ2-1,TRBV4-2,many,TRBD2,TGTGCCAGCAGCCAAGATTCGGCTAGCGGGAGCTGGAATGAGCAGTTCTTC,CASSQDSASGSWNEQFF
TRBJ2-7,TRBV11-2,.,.,TGTGCCAGCGCAGAGGGGCCTCCCTACGAGCAGTACTTC,CASAEGPPYEQYF
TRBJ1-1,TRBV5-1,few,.,TGCGCCAGCAGCCTCGACCCACAGGGAGAAGCGACTGAAGCTTTCTTT,CASSLDPQGEATEAFF
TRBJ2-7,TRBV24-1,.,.,TGTGCCACCAGTGACGGGCGGTCTTTCTCCTACGAGCAGTACTTC,CATSDGRSFSYEQYF
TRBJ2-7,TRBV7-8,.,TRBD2,TGTGCCAGCAGCTTAGTGTGGTCGGCGGGAGAAACCTACGAGCAGTACTTC,CASSLVWSAGETYEQYF
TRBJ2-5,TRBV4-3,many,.,TGCGCCAGCAGCTATACGGGGACACCCCAAGAGACCCAGTACTTC,CASSYTGTPQETQYF
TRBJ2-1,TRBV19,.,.,TGTGCCAGTAGTATGGGTCCTGGGTATGAGCAGTTCTTC,CASSMGPGYEQFF
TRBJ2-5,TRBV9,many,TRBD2,TGTGCCAGCAGCGGGACTAGGGGAGAGACCCAGTACTTC,CASSGTRGETQYF
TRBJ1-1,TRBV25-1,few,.,TGTGCCAGCAGTGATTTACGTCGGGCTTTCTTT,CASSDLRRAFF
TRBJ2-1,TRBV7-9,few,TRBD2,TGTGCCAGCAGCCCCCCTAGCGGTTCTTCCTACAATGAGCAGTTCTTC,CASSPPSGSSYNEQFF
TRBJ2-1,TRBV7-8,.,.,TGTGCCAGCAGCTACCGGGACATACTAACACTTGCATACAATGAGCAGTTCTTC,CASSYRDILTLAYNEQFF
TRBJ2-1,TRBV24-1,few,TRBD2,TGTGCCACCAGTGACCCACTAGCGGGTGAGCAGTTCTTC,CATSDPLAGEQFF
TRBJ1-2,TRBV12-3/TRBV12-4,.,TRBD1,TGTGCCAGCAGTCCACAGGGGGCTTCCTATGGCTACACCTTC,CASSPQGASYGYTF
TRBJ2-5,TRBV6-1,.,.,TGTGCCAGCAGTGAAGAACAGAACCGGGTCCAAGAGACCCAGTACTTC,CASSEEQNRVQETQYF
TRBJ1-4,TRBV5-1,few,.,TGCGCCAGCAGCTTGCTACCGAATGAAAAACTGTTTTTT,CASSLLPNEKLFF
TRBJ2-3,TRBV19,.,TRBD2,TGTGCCAGTAGTATAGAACCAGCGGGGGCCGCAGATACGCAGTATTTT,CASSIEPAGAADTQYF
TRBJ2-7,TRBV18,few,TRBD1,TGTGCCAGCTCAAGGGACAGTAACGAGCAGTACTTC,CASSRDSNEQYF
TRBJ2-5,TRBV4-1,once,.,TGCGCCAGCAGCCAAGAGGGCAGGGCTCAAGAGACCCAGTACTTC,CASSQEGRAQETQYF
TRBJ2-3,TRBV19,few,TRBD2,TGTGCCAGTAGTATATCCTATGCGGGAGGTCGAGATACGCAGTATTTT,CASSISYAGGRDTQYF
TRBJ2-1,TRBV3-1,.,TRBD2,TGTGCCAGCAGCCAAGCTGGGACTAGCGGGGGCCAAAGGATCTTC,CASSQAGTSGGQRIF
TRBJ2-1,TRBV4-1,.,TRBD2,TGCGCCAGCAGCCACTACCGGGGGCGGGAGGGCTACAATGAGCAGTTCTTC,CASSHYRGREGYNEQFF
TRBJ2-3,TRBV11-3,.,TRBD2,TGTGCCAGCAGCCAAAGCGGGGTTAGCACAGATACGCAGTATTTT,CASSQSGVSTDTQYF
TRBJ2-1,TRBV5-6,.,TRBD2,TGTGCCAGCAGCCCCCTGGCGGGAGGGCCGAGTGACAATGAGCAGTTCTTC,CASSPLAGGPSDNEQFF
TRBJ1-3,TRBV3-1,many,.,TGTGCCAGCAGCCCAGGGCTTTCTGGAAACACCATATATTTT,CASSPGLSGNTIYF
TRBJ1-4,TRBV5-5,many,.,TGTGCCAGCAGCTTGTATGGAGCTTCCGGTAATGAAAAACTGTTTTTT,CASSLYGASGNEKLFF
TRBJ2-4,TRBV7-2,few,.,TGTGCCAGCAGCTTTACCCCATCACTAGCCAAAAACATTCAGTACTTC,CASSFTPSLAKNIQYF
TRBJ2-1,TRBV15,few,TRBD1,TGTGCCACCTCCAGACAGGGGGACTACAATGAGCAGTTCTTC,CATSRQGDYNEQFF
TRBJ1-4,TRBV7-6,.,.,TGTGCCAGCAGCCCCACGGATAGAAAACTGTTTTTT,CASSPTDRKLFF
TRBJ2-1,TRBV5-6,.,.,TGTGCCAGCAGCGGGGATGGAGTCTCCTACAATGAGCAGTTCTTC,CASSGDGVSYNEQFF
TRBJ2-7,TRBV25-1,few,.,TGTGCCAGCACGGGTTCTGGGGGAGGCTACGAGCAGTACTTC,CASTGSGGGYEQYF
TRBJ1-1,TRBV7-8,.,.,TGTGCCAGCAGCTTAGTGGACTGGCAGAACACTGAAGCTTTCTTT,CASSLVDWQNTEAFF
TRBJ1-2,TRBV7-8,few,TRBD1,TGTGCCAGCAGCTCCGATTCCTGGGACAGCATTTATGGCTACACCTTC,CASSSDSWDSIYGYTF
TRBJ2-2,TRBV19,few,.,TGTGCCAGTATGGCGGACAGATTCACCGGGGAGCTGTTTTTT,CASMADRFTGELFF
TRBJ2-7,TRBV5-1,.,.,TGCGCCAGCAGCTTGGAGGGGGATGCTCTCTACTTC,CASSLEGDALYF
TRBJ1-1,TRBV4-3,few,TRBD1,TGCGCCAGCAGCCAAGATCGGACAGGGGGCTCCAAAGGGACTGAAGCTTTCTTT,CASSQDRTGGSKGTEAFF
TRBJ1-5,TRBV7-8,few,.,TGTGCCAGCAGCTTAGTATGGGGAGAGTACGATCAGCCCCAGCATTTT,CASSLVWGEYDQPQHF
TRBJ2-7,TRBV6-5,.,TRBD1,TGTGCCAGCAGTCCGGACAGGGAAGGGCCCTACGAGCAGTACTTC,CASSPDREGPYEQYF
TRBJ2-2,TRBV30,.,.,TGTGCCTGGAGTGCGATAAGCGGTTGGAACACCGGGGAGCTGTTTTTT,CAWSAISGWNTGELFF